Sequencing of this T cell receptor (beta chain) was carried out in a study of tumor-infiltrating lymphocytes in primary liver carcinoma. Study at large: Patients were men and women aged 30 to 69 years.

J lost 5 bases, V lost 5 bases, and 8 bases had no gene match. The germline V gene has CDR1 LNHDA and CDR2 SQIVND (reference sequence). CDR3 length: 15 amino acids. Bulk tissue was left unsorted, and RNA and DNA were co-extracted from around 18-30 mg of it. TCR beta cDNA was made from 450 to 600 ng total RNA with a constant-region primer. ARM-PCR, slightly modified, supplied the TCR beta libraries through three nested multiplex PCR rounds. The two initial PCR rounds, 9 to 11 cycles each, used TRBV1-TRBV30 forward and C-beta reverse primers. TCRdb reanalysed the multiplex PCR reads using MiXCR and keeps one entry per CDR3 protein. In the table there are approximately 60,000 distinct CDR3 sequences, 65% to 80% of which are singletons.

This sequence joins TRBV19 and TRBJ2-3; 9 nucleotides agree with TRBD1. The sample was liver tumor tissue from sampling region 2. The sample's subset: tumor region T2, inferior pole. The receptor's source is a man aged 35 to 55 with primary liver carcinoma and hepatitis B virus infection. CDR3 in DNA: TGTGCCAGTAGTGTGGTCGGGACAGGGAGAGATACGCAGTATTTT. As protein: CASSVVGTGRDTQYF.